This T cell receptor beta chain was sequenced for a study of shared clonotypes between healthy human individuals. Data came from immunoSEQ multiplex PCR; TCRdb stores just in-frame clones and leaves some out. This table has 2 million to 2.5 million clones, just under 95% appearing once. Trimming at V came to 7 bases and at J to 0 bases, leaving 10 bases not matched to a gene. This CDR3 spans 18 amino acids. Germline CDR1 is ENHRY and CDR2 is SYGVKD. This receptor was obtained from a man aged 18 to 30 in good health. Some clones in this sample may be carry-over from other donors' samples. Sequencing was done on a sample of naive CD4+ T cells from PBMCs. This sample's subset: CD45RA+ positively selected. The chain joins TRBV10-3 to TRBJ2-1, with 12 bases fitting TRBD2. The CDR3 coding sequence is TGTGCCATCATGTCGCTAGCGGGAGGGCAGCGCTCCTACAATGAGCAGTTCTTC. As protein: CAIMSLAGGQRSYNEQFF.